The present T cell receptor (beta chain) was sequenced within a study of cytomegalovirus exposure and HLA in healthy donors. Overall study: The same platform used for the 650 to 700 first-cohort repertoires was also used for the 100 to 150 validation repertoires, as a later analysis reported. General study results and limits: The tendency of first-cohort TCR clusters to co-occur in the 100 to 150 validation repertoires was identified by a subsequent analysis. According to reports, the classifier identified cytomegalovirus status with high specificity and sensitivity. Usually a TCR sequence was rare, but some public TCRs were found in many donors.

Turning to this clone: Its antigen remains unknown.

Assay used: immunoSEQ multiplex PCR; TCRdb lists only in-frame clones, some missing. The profile shows 110,000 or so clones, about 88% of them singletons. Trimming took 5 bases from V and 7 from J; bases not matched to a gene: 4. There are 15 residues in the CDR3. The germline gives CDR1 SNHLY, CDR2 FYNNEI. The sample was PBMCs. The chain joins TRBV2 to TRBJ2-1; 14 bases fit TRBD2. The TCR comes from a man aged 18 to 29 in good health and CMV-seropositive. The CDR3 DNA is TGTGCCAGCAGTCCACGGACTAGCGGGGGGAATGAGCAGTTCTTC. It yields the protein CASSPRTSGGNEQFF.